This T cell receptor (beta chain) was recorded in a study of blood T cell repertoires in COVID-19. On the study more broadly: Nucleic acid was either cDNA or gDNA, and it came from T cells, B-cell-depleted T cells, or PBMCs.

The cohort comprised adults aged 18 to 89 years residing in under 25 US areas. Participant reports of clinical history set cohort assignment. Germline-derived CDR1 and CDR2 are MNHEY and SVGAGI. V was clipped by 0 bases and J by 10 bases, with 16 bases between them. The CDR3 is 15 residues long. How the authors handled the data: How many nucleated cells were present was estimated from reference gene primer amplification. The assay was immunoSEQ multiplex PCR, and TCRdb's table has in-frame clones only and misses some. V, J and clone size derive from that table, while D and trimming were established from the DNA sequence. The data show 490,000 or so clones, with roughly nine tenths seen just once and 8.3% held by the top ten.

Sequenced material: PBMCs or T cells enriched from blood (not recorded which). The V gene is TRBV6-5, the J gene TRBJ2-1; D is perhaps TRBD1 (6 bases). This receptor was obtained from a woman aged 55-70 years who had recovered from COVID-19. The CDR3 loop reads CASSYSFSAGVEQFF. The CDR3 DNA sequence: TGTGCCAGCAGTTACTCATTTTCAGCAGGGGTCGAGCAGTTCTTC.